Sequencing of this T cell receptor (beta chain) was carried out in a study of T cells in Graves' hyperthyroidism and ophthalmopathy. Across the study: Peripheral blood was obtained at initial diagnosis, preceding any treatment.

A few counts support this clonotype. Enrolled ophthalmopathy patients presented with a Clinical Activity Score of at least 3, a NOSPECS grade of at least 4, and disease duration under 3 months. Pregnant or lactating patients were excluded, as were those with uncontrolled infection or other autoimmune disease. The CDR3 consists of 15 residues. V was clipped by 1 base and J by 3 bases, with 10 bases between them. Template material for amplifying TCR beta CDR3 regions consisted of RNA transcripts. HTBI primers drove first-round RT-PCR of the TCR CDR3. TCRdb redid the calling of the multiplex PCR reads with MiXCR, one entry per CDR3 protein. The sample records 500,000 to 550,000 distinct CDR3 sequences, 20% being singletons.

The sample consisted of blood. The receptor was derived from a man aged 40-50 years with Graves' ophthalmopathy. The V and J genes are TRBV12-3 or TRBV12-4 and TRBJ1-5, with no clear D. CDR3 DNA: TGTGCCAGCAGTTTAGTTGTAGGAGTCAATCAGCCCCAGCATTTT. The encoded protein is CASSLVVGVNQPQHF.